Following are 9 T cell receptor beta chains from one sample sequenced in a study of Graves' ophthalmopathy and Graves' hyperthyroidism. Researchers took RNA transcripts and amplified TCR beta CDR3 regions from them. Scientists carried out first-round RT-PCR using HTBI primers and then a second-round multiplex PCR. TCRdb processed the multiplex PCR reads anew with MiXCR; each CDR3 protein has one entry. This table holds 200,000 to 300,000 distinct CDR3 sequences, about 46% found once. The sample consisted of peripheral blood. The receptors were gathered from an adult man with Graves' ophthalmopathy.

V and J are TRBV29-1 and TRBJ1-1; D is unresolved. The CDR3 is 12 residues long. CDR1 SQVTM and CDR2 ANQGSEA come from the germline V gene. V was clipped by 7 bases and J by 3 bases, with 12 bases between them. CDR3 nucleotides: TGCAGCGCCCGCTTTGAACACACTGAAGCTTTCTTT. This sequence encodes CSARFEHTEAFF.

The CDR3 nucleotides are TGTGCCTTCCTCGACAGGTTCAATCAGCCCCAGCATTTT. This encodes CAFLDRFNQPQHF. V is TRBV19 and J is TRBJ1-5; D might be TRBD1 (6 bases). CDR3 length: 13 amino acids. Germline CDR1 and CDR2: LNHDA and SQIVND (reference sequence). Trimming pared 11 bases from V and 3 bases from J, leaving 14 bases between.

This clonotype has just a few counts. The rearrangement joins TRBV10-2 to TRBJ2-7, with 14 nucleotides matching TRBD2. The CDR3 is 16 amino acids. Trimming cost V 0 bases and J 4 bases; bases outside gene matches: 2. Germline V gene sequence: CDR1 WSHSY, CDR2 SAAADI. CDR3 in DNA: TGCGCCAGCAGTGAGTCCCGGACTAGCGGGGGGTACGAGCAGTACTTC. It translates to CASSESRTSGGYEQYF.

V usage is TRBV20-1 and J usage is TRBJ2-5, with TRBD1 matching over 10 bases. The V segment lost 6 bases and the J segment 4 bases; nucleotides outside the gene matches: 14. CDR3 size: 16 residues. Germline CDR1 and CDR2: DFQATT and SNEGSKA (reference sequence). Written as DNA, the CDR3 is TGCAGTGCCGTCAACACCCGGGACAGGGGAGGAGAGACCCAGTACTTC. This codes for CSAVNTRDRGGETQYF.

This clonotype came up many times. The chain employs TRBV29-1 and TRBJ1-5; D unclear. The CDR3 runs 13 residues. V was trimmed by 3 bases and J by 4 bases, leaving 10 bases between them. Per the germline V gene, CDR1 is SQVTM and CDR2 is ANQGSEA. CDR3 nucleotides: TGCAGCGTTGAGAAGGAACTTAATCAGCCCCAGCATTTT. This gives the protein CSVEKELNQPQHF.

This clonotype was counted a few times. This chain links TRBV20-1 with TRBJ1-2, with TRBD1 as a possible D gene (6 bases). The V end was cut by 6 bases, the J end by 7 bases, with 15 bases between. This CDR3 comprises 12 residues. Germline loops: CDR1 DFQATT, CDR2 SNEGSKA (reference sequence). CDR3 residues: CSAHRAGVGYTF. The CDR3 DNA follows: TGCAGTGCACACAGGGCAGGGGTTGGCTACACCTTC.

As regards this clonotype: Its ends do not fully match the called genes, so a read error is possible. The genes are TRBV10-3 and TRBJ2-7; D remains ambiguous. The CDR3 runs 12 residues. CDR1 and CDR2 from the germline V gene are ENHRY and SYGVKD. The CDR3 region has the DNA TGTGCCAGCAGTTTCAACGGCTACGAGCAGTACTTC. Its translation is CASSFNGYEQYF.

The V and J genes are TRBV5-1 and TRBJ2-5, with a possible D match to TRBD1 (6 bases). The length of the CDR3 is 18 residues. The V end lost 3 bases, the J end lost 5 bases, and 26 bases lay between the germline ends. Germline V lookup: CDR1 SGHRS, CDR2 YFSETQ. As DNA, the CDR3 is TGCGCCAGCAGCTCAACCCGCACAGGGACGACAAAATGGGAGACCCAGTACTTC. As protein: CASSSTRTGTTKWETQYF. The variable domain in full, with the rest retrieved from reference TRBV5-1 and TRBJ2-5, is KAGVTQTPRYLIKTRGQQVTLSCSPISGHRSVSWYQQTPGQGLQFLFEYFSETQRNKGNFPGRFSGRQFSNSRSEMNVSTLELGDSALYLCASSSTRTGTTKWETQYFGPGTRLLVL.

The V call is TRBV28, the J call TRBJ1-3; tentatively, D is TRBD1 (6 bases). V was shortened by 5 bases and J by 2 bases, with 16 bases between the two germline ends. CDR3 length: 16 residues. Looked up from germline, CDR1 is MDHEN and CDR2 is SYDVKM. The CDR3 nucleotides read TGTGCCAGCAGTCTACCCACTTCAGGGGCTGGAAACACCATATATTTT. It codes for CASSLPTSGAGNTIYF.